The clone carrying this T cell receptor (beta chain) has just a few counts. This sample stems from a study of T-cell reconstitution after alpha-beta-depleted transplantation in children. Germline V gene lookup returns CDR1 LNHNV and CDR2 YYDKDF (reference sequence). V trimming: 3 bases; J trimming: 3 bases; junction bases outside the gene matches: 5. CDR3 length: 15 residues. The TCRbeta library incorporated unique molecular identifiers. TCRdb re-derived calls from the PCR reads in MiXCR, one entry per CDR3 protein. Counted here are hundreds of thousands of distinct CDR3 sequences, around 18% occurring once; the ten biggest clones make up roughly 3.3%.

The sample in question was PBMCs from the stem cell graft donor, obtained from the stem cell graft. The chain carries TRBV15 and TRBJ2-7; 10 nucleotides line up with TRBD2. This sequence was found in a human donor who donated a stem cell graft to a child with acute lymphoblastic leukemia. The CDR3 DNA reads TGTGCCACCAGCAGGGAAGGACTAGCGGACTACGAGCAGTACTTC. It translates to CATSREGLADYEQYF.